The sample holds a few counts of the clone carrying this T cell receptor (beta chain). Its target is not known. The source of the sample is a study of blood T cells in healthy people across ages. The study, taken as a whole, reports: The study found more naive CD4+ cells and higher diversity in long-lived than aged donors.

Germline lookup yields CDR1 SGHKS and CDR2 YYEKEE (reference sequence). The CDR3 extends over 16 amino acids. V was cut by 1 base and J by 4 bases, with 14 bases left in between. Primed by a sample-barcoded 5' primer and a J-beta primer mix, a second PCR proceeded for roughly 6 to 12 cycles. TCRdb analysed the 5' RACE reads with MiXCR anew, one entry per CDR3 protein. Of approximately 780,000 distinct CDR3 sequences listed, under 30% are singletons. The same sample was also used in a study of T cells of mothers and their children.

The sample taken for sequencing was blood. This TCR came from a boy younger than 18 in good health. The chain links TRBV5-5 to TRBJ2-2; no clear D gene. CDR3 sequence reads: CASSLNGPRGTGELFF. The CDR3 DNA reads TGTGCCAGCAGCTTGAACGGGCCTCGAGGCACCGGGGAGCTGTTTTTT.